These 19 T cell receptor beta chains were sequenced from one sample in a study of blood T cell repertoires in COVID-19. The assay was immunoSEQ multiplex PCR, and TCRdb's table has in-frame clones only and misses some. Among a few hundred thousand clones listed, approximately 86% were seen once. Material: peripheral blood. The receptors stem from a woman between 45 and 60 years old who had recovered from COVID-19.

In nucleotides, the CDR3 is TGTGCCAGCAGCCCCCAGACAGGTAGGAACACTGAAGCTTTCTTT. Its protein product is CASSPQTGRNTEAFF. The J gene is TRBJ1-1, the V gene TRBV7-2; D is perhaps TRBD1 (6 bases). Trimming stripped 5 bases from V and 1 base from J, with 14 bases between. This CDR3 has 15 residues. Germline CDR1 SGHTA, CDR2 FQGNSA.

The rearrangement links TRBV5-4 to TRBJ2-7; the match to TRBD1 covers 11 bases. In germline, CDR1 is SGHNT, CDR2 YYREEE (reference sequence). With 4 bases clipped from V and 5 bases from J, the junction kept 11 bases outside the gene matches. This CDR3 contains 16 residues. This chain's CDR3 is CASSVWVGTGGDEQYF. As DNA, the CDR3 is TGTGCCAGCAGCGTTTGGGTCGGGACAGGGGGTGACGAGCAGTACTTC.

This clone was observed a few times. This chain joins TRBV19 and TRBJ1-1, with D possibly being TRBD1 (5 bases). Germline V gives CDR1 LNHDA, CDR2 SQIVND (reference sequence). The CDR3 covers 14 residues. V gave up 3 bases and J gave up 0 bases, with 8 bases separating them. The CDR3 DNA is TGTGCCAGTAGTATGGGCAGGGTGAACACTGAAGCTTTCTTT. This gives the protein CASSMGRVNTEAFF.

The chain recombines TRBV6-6 with TRBJ2-1; 11 bases line up with TRBD2. CDR1 MNHNY and CDR2 SVGAGI come from the germline V gene (reference sequence). J gave up 5 bases and V 6 bases, and 6 bases lay outside the gene matches. The CDR3 loop spans 15 amino acids. CDR3 region: CASRDTSGGHNEQFF. The CDR3 nucleotides read TGTGCCAGCAGGGATACTAGCGGGGGCCACAATGAGCAGTTCTTC.

The chain has TRBV6-2 or TRBV6-3 and TRBJ2-7, with 7 positions matching TRBD1. The germline CDR1 and CDR2 sequences are MNHEY and SVGEGT. The CDR3 is 13 residues long. With 3 bases clipped from V and 3 bases from J, the junction kept 2 bases outside the gene matches. In DNA form, the CDR3 reads TGTGCCAGCAGTTATACAGGGGACTACGAGCAGTACTTC. This gives the protein CASSYTGDYEQYF.

This chain links TRBV5-1 with TRBJ2-5; a possible D gene is TRBD1 (6 bases). The CDR3 has 15 amino acids. Looked up from germline, CDR1 is SGHRS and CDR2 is YFSETQ. Trimming pared 4 bases from V and 0 bases from J, leaving 13 bases between. CDR3 nucleotide sequence: TGCGCCAGCAGCCAGGCAGGGGCCAACCAAGAGACCCAGTACTTC. Its protein product is CASSQAGANQETQYF.

This chain connects TRBV10-3 to TRBJ2-1, with 9 positions matching TRBD2. This CDR3 comprises 16 residues. Germline assignment: CDR1 ENHRY and CDR2 SYGVKD. V was pared by 3 bases and J by 4 bases, with 7 bases of the junction left unmatched. CDR3 loop: CAISELAGGQYNEQFF. Written as DNA, the CDR3 is TGTGCCATCAGTGAACTAGCGGGCGGGCAATACAATGAGCAGTTCTTC.

The chain carries TRBV28 and TRBJ2-1, with 11 bases matching TRBD2. J lost 4 bases, V lost 10 bases, and 6 bases had no gene match. The CDR3 has 14 amino acids. Germline V gene sequence: CDR1 MDHEN, CDR2 SYDVKM. DNA for the CDR3: TGTGCCACTTTAGCGGGAGGGAGGTACAATGAGCAGTTCTTC. It specifies CATLAGGRYNEQFF.

The gene calls are TRBV29-1 and TRBJ1-2; possibly TRBD1 for D (5 bases). The V gene lost 7 bases and the J gene lost 3 bases, with 12 bases spanning the gap. The CDR3 spans 12 residues. CDR1 and CDR2 from the germline V gene are SQVTM and ANQGSEA. DNA of the CDR3: TGCAGCGCCCCCCAGGGATACTATGGCTACACCTTC. It specifies CSAPQGYYGYTF.

The V gene is TRBV15, the J gene TRBJ2-1; the match to TRBD1 covers 10 bases. Germline values: CDR1 LNHNV, CDR2 YYDKDF (reference sequence). This CDR3 is built from 14 residues. J lost 7 bases, V lost 8 bases, and 8 bases had no gene match. CDR3 in DNA: TGTGCCACCTACGACAGGGGGCGTGTAAATGAGCAGTTCTTC. Translating gives CATYDRGRVNEQFF.

V is TRBV4-1 and J is TRBJ2-2; TRBD2 agrees at 10 bases. Looked up from germline, CDR1 is MGHRA and CDR2 is YSYEKL. The trim removed 0 bases at V and 4 bases at J, leaving 8 bases unmatched. The CDR3 is 18 amino acids. In nucleotides, the CDR3 is TGCGCCAGCAGCCAAGATCGGGCTAGCGGGGGCCCCACCGGGGAGCTGTTTTTT. It is translated as CASSQDRASGGPTGELFF.

This sequence joins TRBV5-4 and TRBJ2-7; TRBD2 matches at 7 bases. The CDR3 loop spans 15 amino acids. J lost 7 bases, V lost 1 base, and 11 bases had no gene match. Germline lookup yields CDR1 SGHNT and CDR2 YYREEE (reference sequence). The CDR3 sequence: CASSLNGPSGSEQYF. The CDR3 coding sequence is TGTGCCAGCAGCTTGAACGGTCCTAGCGGTTCAGAGCAGTACTTC.

This chain connects TRBV7-3 to TRBJ1-1; no reliable D call. Germline V gene sequence: CDR1 SGHTA, CDR2 FQGTGA. V was trimmed by 5 bases and J by 4 bases, leaving 14 bases between them. The CDR3 has 14 residues. CDR3 sequence (DNA): TGTGCCAGCAGCAACGCCCCCCCAGTCACTGAAGCTTTCTTT. Translation gives CASSNAPPVTEAFF. Variable domain in full (rest from reference TRBV7-3 and TRBJ1-1): GAGVSQTPSNKVTEKGKYVELRCDPISGHTALYWYRQSLGQGPEFLIYFQGTGAADDSGLPNDRFFAVRPEGSVSTLKIQRTERGDSAVYLCASSNAPPVTEAFFGQGTRLTVV.

This rearrangement joins TRBV4-3 to TRBJ2-2; 9 bases map to TRBD2. The CDR3 has 16 residues. Germline V gene data show CDR1 as LGHNA and CDR2 as YSLEER. Trimming took 0 bases from V and 7 from J; bases not matched to a gene: 6. This CDR3 is CASSQDGGGAGGELFF. For the CDR3, the DNA is TGCGCCAGCAGCCAAGACGGCGGGGGGGCCGGCGGGGAGCTGTTTTTT.

This chain connects TRBV29-1 to TRBJ1-1, with TRBD1 matching over 7 bases. This CDR3 is built from 12 residues. After removal of 4 bases from V and 6 bases from J, the junction contained 5 bases not matched to a gene. Germline loops: CDR1 SQVTM, CDR2 ANQGSEA. CDR3 DNA sequence: TGCAGCGTTGGACAGGGTTTGGCTGAAGCTTTCTTT. It encodes CSVGQGLAEAFF. The entire variable domain, with the rest obtained from reference TRBV29-1 and TRBJ1-1, is as follows: SAVISQKPSRDICQRGTSLTIQCQVDSQVTMMFWYRQQPGQSLTLIATANQGSEATYESGFVIDKFPISRPNLTFSTLTVSNMSPEDSSIYLCSVGQGLAEAFFGQGTRLTVV.

A single count supports this clone. The rearrangement links TRBV7-8 to TRBJ2-2; no clear D gene. Germline V gives CDR1 SGHVS, CDR2 FQNEAQ. Trimming stripped 5 bases from V and 3 bases from J, with 7 bases between. The CDR3 consists of 13 residues. As DNA, the CDR3 is TGTGCCAGCAGCCTCCGGGACACCGGGGAGCTGTTTTTT. Protein: CASSLRDTGELFF.

This chain links TRBV27 with TRBJ2-7, with 8 positions matching TRBD1. The CDR3 totals 14 residues. Germline V gene data show CDR1 as MNHEY and CDR2 as SMNVEV (reference sequence). With 2 bases clipped from V and 1 base from J, the junction kept 1 base outside the gene matches. DNA of the CDR3: TGTGCCAGCAGTTTAGGGACAGGTTCCTACGAGCAGTACTTC. This translates into CASSLGTGSYEQYF.

J is TRBJ2-1 and V is TRBV6-4; TRBD2 agrees at 16 bases. The V gene end was trimmed by 4 bases and the J gene end by 8 bases; junction bases not matched to a gene: 8. In germline, CDR1 is MRHNA, CDR2 SNTAGT. The CDR3 consists of 17 residues. DNA for the CDR3: TGTGCCAGCAGTGGGGGGACTAGCGGGAGGGCCCCCGATGAGCAGTTCTTC. Protein: CASSGGTSGRAPDEQFF.

The chain couples TRBV5-1 to TRBJ1-5; D gene ambiguous. CDR1 is SGHRS, CDR2 YFSETQ, per germline. Trimming stripped 0 bases from V and 3 bases from J, with 4 bases between. CDR3 length equals 13 residues. The CDR3 sequence is CASSLGLNQPQHF. CDR3 DNA: TGCGCCAGCAGCTTGGGGCTCAATCAGCCCCAGCATTTT.